The rows below give T cell receptor beta chains drawn from one sample of a study of shared clonotypes between healthy human individuals. The protocol was immunoSEQ multiplex PCR, while the TCRdb copy is restricted to in-frame clones and leaves out a portion. This table holds millions of clones, around 90% found once. Sample: naive CD4+ T cells sorted from blood. The receptors come from a man aged 18 to 29 in good health. The CDR3 runs from the conserved cysteine through the conserved F or W. A D gene is named only where the DNA matches it firmly. Rows may omit the clone size; those that give it use once, few, many or a size class.

j_gene	v_gene	abundance	d_gene	CDR3aa	CDR3nt
TRBJ2-5	TRBV4-2	.	.	CASSQDPGVVRETQYF	TGTGCCAGCAGCCAAGACCCCGGGGTAGTCCGAGAGACCCAGTACTTC
TRBJ1-1	TRBV11-2	once	TRBD1	CASSLVGGQGAEAFF	TGTGCCAGCAGCTTAGTAGGGGGACAGGGGGCTGAAGCTTTCTTT
TRBJ1-1	TRBV7-2	.	TRBD1	CASSLIAGGITEAFF	TGTGCCAGCAGCTTAATCGCAGGGGGCATCACTGAAGCTTTCTTT
TRBJ1-2	TRBV11-2	.	.	CASSLAGLVYTF	TGTGCCAGCAGCTTAGCCGGGTTGGTCTACACCTTC
TRBJ2-7	TRBV6-1	.	.	CASSRVPEQYF	TGTGCCAGCAGTCGGGTCCCCGAGCAGTACTTC
TRBJ1-1	TRBV9	few	.	CASSVQGMNTEAFF	TGTGCCAGCAGCGTGCAGGGGATGAACACTGAAGCTTTCTTT
TRBJ2-7	TRBV7-6	.	.	CASSSTGAYEQYF	TGTGCCAGCAGCTCGACAGGAGCCTACGAGCAGTACTTC
TRBJ1-5	TRBV7-2	.	.	CASSLDPGSNQPQHF	TGTGCCAGCAGCTTAGATCCGGGAAGCAATCAGCCCCAGCATTTT
TRBJ2-4	TRBV7-2	.	.	CASSFDGENIQYF	TGTGCCAGCAGCTTTGACGGCGAAAACATTCAGTACTTC
TRBJ1-6	TRBV6-5	.	.	CASSAGVLYSPLHF	TGTGCCAGCAGCGCTGGGGTCCTTTATTCACCCCTCCACTTT
TRBJ2-7	TRBV18	once	.	CASATPVGLHEQYF	TGTGCCAGCGCCACCCCGGTTGGGCTCCACGAGCAGTACTTC
TRBJ1-2	TRBV6-5	.	.	CASSNTRRNYGYTF	TGTGCCAGCAGTAACACTCGACGGAACTATGGCTACACCTTC
TRBJ2-5	TRBV18	.	.	CASSPQGKFQETQYF	TGTGCCAGCTCACCACAGGGGAAATTCCAAGAGACCCAGTACTTC
TRBJ1-5	TRBV4-1	.	.	CASSPMGGNQPQHF	TGCGCCAGCAGCCCGATGGGGGGGAATCAGCCCCAGCATTTT
TRBJ2-7	TRBV6-5	.	TRBD2	CASAVKRGPNYEQYF	TGTGCCTCAGCGGTAAAGCGGGGGCCGAACTACGAGCAGTACTTC
TRBJ1-5	TRBV7-9	.	TRBD1	CASTRQGSNQPQHF	TGTGCCAGCACGAGACAGGGATCCAATCAGCCCCAGCATTTT
TRBJ1-5	TRBV6-5	.	.	CASTGPGTQPQHF	TGTGCCAGCACCGGGCCGGGGACACAGCCCCAGCATTTT
TRBJ2-3	TRBV4-2	.	.	CASSQDIAKGTDTQYF	TGTGCCAGCAGCCAAGATATAGCAAAGGGCACAGATACGCAGTATTTT
TRBJ2-1	TRBV7-2	.	TRBD2	CASSKLTGLVYEQFF	TGTGCCAGCAGCAAATTAACGGGACTAGTTTATGAGCAGTTCTTC
TRBJ2-3	TRBV5-1	.	TRBD1	CASSGGQGGTDTQYF	TGCGCCAGCAGCGGGGGACAGGGAGGAACAGATACGCAGTATTTT
TRBJ2-7	TRBV6-5	few	.	CASSAEGRDHEQYF	TGTGCCAGCAGCGCGGAGGGCAGGGATCACGAGCAGTACTTC
TRBJ1-6	TRBV6-5	.	.	CASTIGLNSPLHF	TGTGCCAGCACCATCGGCCTTAATTCACCCCTCCACTTT
TRBJ1-4	TRBV7-9	.	.	CASSPRVATNEKLFF	TGTGCCAGCAGCCCCAGGGTTGCAACTAATGAAAAACTGTTTTTT
TRBJ2-7	TRBV28	.	.	CASSLETLPYEQYF	TGTGCCAGCAGTTTGGAGACCCTGCCCTACGAGCAGTACTTC
TRBJ2-6	TRBV6-6	.	.	CASSPGANVLTF	TGTGCCAGCAGCCCTGGGGCCAACGTCCTGACTTTC
TRBJ2-3	TRBV19	.	.	CASSILATTDTQYF	TGTGCCAGTAGTATTCTTGCGACCACAGATACGCAGTATTTT
TRBJ2-3	TRBV5-6	.	TRBD1	CASSIGDRGTQYF	TGTGCCAGCAGCATAGGGGACAGGGGAACGCAGTATTTT
TRBJ1-1	TRBV4-1	.	.	CASSQDLTLEAFF	TGCGCCAGCAGCCAAGACCTCACCCTTGAAGCTTTCTTT
TRBJ2-3	TRBV7-2	.	.	CASSPSTDTQYF	TGTGCCAGCAGCCCGAGCACAGATACGCAGTATTTT
TRBJ2-7	TRBV5-1	.	TRBD1	CASSLSGQGIMEQYF	TGCGCCAGCAGCTTGTCGGGACAGGGGATTATGGAGCAGTACTTC
TRBJ1-1	TRBV19	.	.	CASSIVGGTEAFF	TGTGCCAGTAGTATTGTGGGAGGCACTGAAGCTTTCTTT
TRBJ1-2	TRBV27	.	.	CASSHIDRKDSYTF	TGTGCCAGCAGTCACATCGATAGGAAAGACTCCTACACCTTC
TRBJ2-2	TRBV6-5	.	.	CASSYWGKDTGELFF	TGTGCCAGCAGTTACTGGGGAAAGGACACCGGGGAGCTGTTTTTT
TRBJ1-2	TRBV7-9	.	.	CASSRTDDYGYTF	TGTGCCAGCAGCCGGACAGACGACTATGGCTACACCTTC
TRBJ1-2	TRBV9	.	TRBD1	CASSVDLGTGANYGYTF	TGTGCCAGCAGCGTAGATTTGGGGACAGGGGCTAACTATGGCTACACCTTC
TRBJ2-1	TRBV5-1	.	TRBD1	CASSSRTGDYNEQFF	TGCGCCAGCAGCTCCCGGACAGGGGATTACAATGAGCAGTTCTTC
TRBJ2-7	TRBV7-2	.	.	CASSSMIGSYEQYF	TGTGCCAGCAGCTCGATGATCGGCTCCTACGAGCAGTACTTC
TRBJ1-2	TRBV19	.	.	CASSIPGQGNYGYTF	TGTGCCAGTAGTATCCCCGGGCAGGGGAACTATGGCTACACCTTC
TRBJ2-7	TRBV4-3	.	.	CASSQVQTSVGYEQYF	TGCGCCAGCAGCCAAGTCCAGACTAGTGTTGGCTACGAGCAGTACTTC
TRBJ1-1	TRBV25-1	.	TRBD1	CASRLTGLNTEAFF	TGTGCCAGCAGACTGACAGGGCTGAACACTGAAGCTTTCTTT
TRBJ1-1	TRBV2	.	.	CGIKYGGHTEAFF	TGTGGTATAAAATATGGGGGGCACACTGAAGCTTTCTTT
TRBJ1-1	TRBV5-1	.	.	CASSLSFAGNTEAFF	TGCGCCAGCAGCTTAAGTTTCGCTGGGAACACTGAAGCTTTCTTT
TRBJ2-4	TRBV11-1	.	TRBD1	CASSAGTGTNIQYF	TGTGCCAGCAGCGCAGGGACAGGAACAAACATTCAGTACTTC
TRBJ1-1	TRBV6-5	.	.	CASSPTGTVNTEAFF	TGTGCCAGCAGCCCCACTGGGACGGTGAACACTGAAGCTTTCTTT
TRBJ1-1	TRBV19	once	.	CASKDMRNTEAFF	TGTGCCAGTAAGGACATGAGGAACACTGAAGCTTTCTTT
TRBJ1-5	TRBV9	.	.	CASSVDGDQPQHF	TGTGCCAGCAGCGTAGACGGAGATCAGCCCCAGCATTTT